These T cell receptor beta chains were read from a single sample in a study of lymphopenia after photon versus proton radiotherapy. The assay was immunoSEQ multiplex PCR, and TCRdb's table has in-frame clones only and misses some. The sample lists 150,000 to 200,000 clones; approximately 86% were seen once. Here the sequenced sample was peripheral blood, taken from a patient treated with photon-based radiotherapy. Receptors originate from a man aged 50-60 years with gastric cancer. Each CDR3 is given with its conserved first and last residue. The D gene is left open where the match is weak. The listing skips clone size in some rows; elsewhere it reads once, few, many or a size class.

j_gene,v_gene,abundance,d_gene,CDR3aa,CDR3nt
TRBJ1-5,TRBV6-1,.,.,CASSEVLLGVGQPQHF,TGTGCCAGCAGTGAAGTGCTGCTGGGAGTGGGTCAGCCCCAGCATTTT
TRBJ2-5,TRBV12-5,.,.,CASGFGPSGRRETQYF,TGTGCTAGTGGTTTTGGCCCCTCGGGCCGCCGGGAGACCCAGTACTTC
TRBJ2-1,TRBV5-1,.,TRBD2,CASSKGLAGYNEQFF,TGCGCCAGCAGCAAGGGACTAGCGGGGTACAATGAGCAGTTCTTC
TRBJ2-3,TRBV14,.,.,CASSQDPRNTQYF,TGTGCCAGCAGCCAAGATCCTAGGAATACGCAGTATTTT
TRBJ2-4,TRBV20-1,.,.,CSAVGLNIQYF,TGCAGTGCTGTCGGGCTAAACATTCAGTACTTC
TRBJ1-1,TRBV15,.,TRBD1,CATSLKGRGRSDTEAFF,TGTGCCACCAGCCTTAAGGGGAGGGGGCGCTCGGACACTGAAGCTTTCTTT
TRBJ2-1,TRBV5-1,.,.,CASTPGGQSYNEQFF,TGCGCCAGCACCCCCGGGGGGCAATCTTACAATGAGCAGTTCTTC
TRBJ1-1,TRBV4-1,.,.,CASSQDRGFNTEAFF,TGCGCCAGCAGCCAAGATCGGGGGTTCAACACTGAAGCTTTCTTT
TRBJ2-3,TRBV27,.,TRBD2,CASSFLGLAGVKDTQYF,TGTGCCAGCAGTTTCCTCGGACTAGCGGGAGTAAAAGATACGCAGTATTTT
TRBJ1-1,TRBV5-1,.,.,CASSLALNTEAFF,TGCGCCAGCAGCTTGGCCTTGAACACTGAAGCTTTCTTT
TRBJ2-1,TRBV10-3,.,.,CAIGGGLYNEQFF,TGTGCCATCGGGGGCGGTCTCTACAATGAGCAGTTCTTC
TRBJ1-3,TRBV5-1,.,TRBD1,CASSWTGRGNTIYF,TGCGCCAGCAGCTGGACAGGGAGAGGAAACACCATATATTTT
TRBJ2-3,TRBV12-5,once,TRBD1,CASGLGQGPTDTQYF,TGTGCTAGTGGTTTGGGACAGGGCCCCACAGATACGCAGTATTTT